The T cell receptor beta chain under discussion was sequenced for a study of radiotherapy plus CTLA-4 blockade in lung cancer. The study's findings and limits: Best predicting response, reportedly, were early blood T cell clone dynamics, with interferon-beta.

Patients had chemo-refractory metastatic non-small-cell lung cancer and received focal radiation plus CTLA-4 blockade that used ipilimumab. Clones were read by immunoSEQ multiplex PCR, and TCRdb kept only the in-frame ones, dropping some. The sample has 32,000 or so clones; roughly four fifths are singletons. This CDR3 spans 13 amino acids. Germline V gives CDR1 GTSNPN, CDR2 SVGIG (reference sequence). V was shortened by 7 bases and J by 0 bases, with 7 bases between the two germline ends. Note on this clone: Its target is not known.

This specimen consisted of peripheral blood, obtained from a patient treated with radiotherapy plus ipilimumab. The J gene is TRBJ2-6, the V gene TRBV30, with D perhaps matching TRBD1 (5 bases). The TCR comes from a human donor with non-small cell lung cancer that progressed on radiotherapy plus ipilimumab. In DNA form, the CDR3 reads TGTGCCTTCGACAGCTCTGGGGCCAACGTCCTGACTTTC. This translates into CAFDSSGANVLTF.